Sequencing of this T cell receptor (beta chain) was carried out in a study of identical twins. TCRdb reprocessed the 5' RACE reads via MiXCR and lists one record per CDR3 protein. The sample includes approximately 590,000 distinct CDR3 sequences, nearly 10% seen only once; the top ten take 2.5% to 3.5%. This clonotype was seen ten or more times. This CDR3 is 16 amino acids long. Germline V CDR1 and CDR2: MNHNS, SASEGT. With 11 bases removed from V and 4 bases from J, the gap between germline ends came to 23 bases. The data also belong to a second study, concerning yellow fever vaccine responses in identical twins.

The sequenced sample consisted of PBMCs. This clonotype originated in a woman aged 18-30 years in good health. The chain links TRBV6-1 to TRBJ2-2; D might be TRBD2 (5 bases). CDR3: CASRGARVLSTGELFF. The CDR3, as DNA: TGTGCCTCCCGCGGTGCGAGGGTGTTAAGCACCGGGGAGCTGTTTTTT.